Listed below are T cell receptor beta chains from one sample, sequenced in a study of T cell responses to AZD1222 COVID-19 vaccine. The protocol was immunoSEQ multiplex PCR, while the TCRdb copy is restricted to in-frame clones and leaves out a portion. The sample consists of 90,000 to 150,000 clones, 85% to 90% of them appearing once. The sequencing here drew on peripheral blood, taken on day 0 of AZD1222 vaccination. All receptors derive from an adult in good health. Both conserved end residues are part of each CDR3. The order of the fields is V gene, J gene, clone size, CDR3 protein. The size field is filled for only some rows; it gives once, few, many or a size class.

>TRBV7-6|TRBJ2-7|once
CASSSRDSRVYEQYF
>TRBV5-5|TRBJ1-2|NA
CASSFEGAYGYTF
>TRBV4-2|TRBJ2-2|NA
CASSQDRDNPEELFF
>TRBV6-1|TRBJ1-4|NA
CASSEDAGGGVGKLFF
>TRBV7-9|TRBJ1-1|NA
CASSLVGLGVTEAFF
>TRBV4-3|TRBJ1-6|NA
CASSPRTGGAKDSPLHF
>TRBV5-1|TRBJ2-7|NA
CASSSGTPTYEQYF
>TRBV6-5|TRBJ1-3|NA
CASSYSRVVGGNTIYF
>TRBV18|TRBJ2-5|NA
CASSPMTGTGATAQYF
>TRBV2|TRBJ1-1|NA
CASSSQRMDTEAFF
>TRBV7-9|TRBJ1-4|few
CASSLGAQGDREKLFF
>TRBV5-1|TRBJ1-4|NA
CASSRATNEKLFF
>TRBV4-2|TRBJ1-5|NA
CASSQELGGGGQPQHF
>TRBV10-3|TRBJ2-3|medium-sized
CAISETGGSADTQYF
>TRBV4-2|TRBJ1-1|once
CASSQETGDGTEAFF
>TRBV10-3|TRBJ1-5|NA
CATLAEGAYSNQPQHF
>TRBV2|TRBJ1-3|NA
CASSVTGASPGTIYF
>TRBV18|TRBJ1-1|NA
CASAAPNTEAFF
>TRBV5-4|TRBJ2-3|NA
CASSLQGATDTQYF
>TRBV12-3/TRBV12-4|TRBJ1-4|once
CASSPGQGLFF
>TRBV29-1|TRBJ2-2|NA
CSGLRDTGELFF
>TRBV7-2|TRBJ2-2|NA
CASSRTSSPGELFF
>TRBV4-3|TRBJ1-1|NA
CASSQDQIFTEAFF
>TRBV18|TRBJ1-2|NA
CASSTWDRGVDGYTF
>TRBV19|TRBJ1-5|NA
CASRAWDRGQQPQHF
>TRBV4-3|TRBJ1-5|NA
CASSQESSIYQPQHF
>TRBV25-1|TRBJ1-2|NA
CASSGTGLGYTF
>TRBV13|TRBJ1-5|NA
CASSLQQGDNQPQHF
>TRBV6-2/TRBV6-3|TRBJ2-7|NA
CASSWSYEQYF
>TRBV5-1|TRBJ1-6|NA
CASSPAAGSDYPSPLHF
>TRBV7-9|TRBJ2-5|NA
CASSEETQYF
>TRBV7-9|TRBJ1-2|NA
CASSSHRGPGGYTF
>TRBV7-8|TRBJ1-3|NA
CASSSQQGRTGNTIYF
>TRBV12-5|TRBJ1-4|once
CASGSANNEKLFF
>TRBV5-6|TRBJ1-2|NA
CASSSSGQGGYGYTF
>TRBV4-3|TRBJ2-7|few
CASSQDYWKYSSYEQYF
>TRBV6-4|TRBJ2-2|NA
CASSEGVSGELFF
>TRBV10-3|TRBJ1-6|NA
CAISEVGSGSPLHF